The 11 T cell receptor beta chains presented below share a single source sample, sequenced in a study of CD8+ T cells in alopecia areata. After isolation, RNA underwent reverse transcription to generate cDNA as the sequencing template. This table comes from immunoSEQ multiplex PCR, and its TCRdb copy is limited to in-frame clones, with some not included. Of approximately 180,000 clones listed, about 66% are singletons. Specimen: CD8+ T cells sorted from blood, collected at week 0. The receptors were gathered from a human donor with alopecia areata.

This sequence joins TRBV15 and TRBJ2-3, with D maybe TRBD2 (6 bases). V lost 1 base and J 7 bases, leaving 9 bases between the germline ends. CDR3 length: 13 residues. CDR1 and CDR2 (germline): LNHNV, YYDKDF (reference sequence). CDR3 sequence (DNA): TGTGCCACCAGCAGAGGCCGGGGGAATACGCAGTATTTT. Protein: CATSRGRGNTQYF.

This chain links TRBV5-6 with TRBJ2-1; no clear D gene. From germline, CDR1 is SGHDT and CDR2 YYEEEE. V was cut by 2 bases and J by 6 bases, with 6 bases left in between. CDR3 length: 12 residues. CDR3 protein: CASSFSGNEQFF. CDR3 bases: TGTGCCAGCAGCTTCTCGGGCAATGAGCAGTTCTTC.

This clone was observed once. The chain employs TRBV29-1 and TRBJ2-7; D may be TRBD1 (6 bases). The CDR3 length is 16 residues. Trimming stripped 2 bases from V and 2 bases from J, with 19 bases between. CDR1 and CDR2 from the germline V gene are SQVTM and ANQGSEA. The CDR3 here is CSVELSFRDTAYEQYF. CDR3 DNA sequence: TGCAGCGTTGAACTCTCTTTCCGGGACACGGCCTACGAGCAGTACTTC.

The rearrangement links TRBV30 to TRBJ2-3; 8 bases are a match to TRBD2. The V gene end was trimmed by 0 bases and the J gene end by 3 bases; junction bases not matched to a gene: 2. This CDR3 is built from 14 residues. Germline V gene data show CDR1 as GTSNPN and CDR2 as SVGIG (reference sequence). In nucleotides, the CDR3 is TGTGCCTGGAGTGTAGGGACTAGGACAGATACGCAGTATTTT. Translating gives CAWSVGTRTDTQYF. Together with reference TRBV30 and TRBJ2-3, the CDR3 gives the full variable domain: SQTIHQWPATLVQPVGSPLSLECTVEGTSNPNLYWYRQAAGRGLQLLFYSVGIGQISSEVPQNLSASRPQDRQFILSSKKLLLSDSGFYLCAWSVGTRTDTQYFGPGTRLTVL.

This chain connects TRBV5-6 to TRBJ1-6; 8 positions agree with TRBD1. CDR3 length: 18 amino acids. After removal of 0 bases from V and 3 bases from J, the junction contained 8 bases not matched to a gene. The V gene's germline CDR1 is SGHDT and CDR2 YYEEEE. The CDR3: CASSLDRDRRIYNSPLHF. The CDR3 nucleotides read TGTGCCAGCAGCTTGGACCGGGACAGGAGGATCTATAATTCACCCCTCCACTTT.

The chain carries TRBV5-1 and TRBJ2-7; 8 bases are a match to TRBD1. CDR1 SGHRS and CDR2 YFSETQ come from the germline V gene. This CDR3 region has 15 residues. The V segment lost 0 bases and the J segment 2 bases; nucleotides outside the gene matches: 4. CDR3: CASSLDRGIPYEQYF. The CDR3 DNA reads as TGCGCCAGCAGCTTGGACAGGGGGATCCCCTACGAGCAGTACTTC. Combining the CDR3 with reference TRBV5-1 and TRBJ2-7 gives the whole variable domain KAGVTQTPRYLIKTRGQQVTLSCSPISGHRSVSWYQQTPGQGLQFLFEYFSETQRNKGNFPGRFSGRQFSNSRSEMNVSTLELGDSALYLCASSLDRGIPYEQYFGPGTRLTVT.

The chain is built from TRBV29-1 and TRBJ1-2; 8 bases line up with TRBD1. Trimming at V came to 6 bases and at J to 3 bases, leaving 3 bases not matched to a gene. The CDR3 contains 12 residues. The germline V gene has CDR1 SQVTM and CDR2 ANQGSEA. Here the CDR3 reads CSVAQGDYGYTF. The DNA for the CDR3 is TGCAGCGTGGCACAGGGGGACTATGGCTACACCTTC.

The chain combines TRBV29-1 with TRBJ2-7; TRBD2 might be the D (6 bases). Per the germline V gene, CDR1 is SQVTM and CDR2 is ANQGSEA. V gave up 7 bases and J gave up 4 bases, with 11 bases separating them. This CDR3 is built from 11 residues. The CDR3 protein is CSGRRGYEQYF. The CDR3 DNA follows: TGCAGCGGCCGACGGGGGTACGAGCAGTACTTC.

V is TRBV7-9 and J is TRBJ2-7; D gene ambiguous. The germline V gene encodes CDR1 SEHNR and CDR2 FQNEAQ (reference sequence). The V end lost 0 bases, the J end lost 2 bases, and 5 bases lay between the germline ends. CDR3 length: 13 residues. CDR3 sequence: CASSLASPYEQYF. DNA of the CDR3: TGTGCCAGCAGCTTAGCGTCGCCCTACGAGCAGTACTTC.

This sequence joins TRBV6-1 and TRBJ2-2; tentatively, D is TRBD2 (7 bases). The germline V and J ends were trimmed by 5 bases and 1 base, with 11 bases remaining between them. From germline, CDR1 is MNHNS and CDR2 SASEGT. The CDR3 is made up of 15 amino acids. CDR3 region: CASSRGARNTGELFF. CDR3 nucleotides: TGTGCCAGCAGTCGGGGGGCGAGGAACACCGGGGAGCTGTTTTTT.

CDR3 region: CASSMTGTGIVEAFF. CDR3 bases: TGTGCCAGTAGTATGACAGGGACAGGGATTGTGGAAGCTTTCTTT. This sequence joins TRBV19 and TRBJ1-1; the match to TRBD1 covers 9 bases. Germline CDR1 and CDR2: LNHDA and SQIVND (reference sequence). The CDR3 is 15 amino acids. The V segment lost 3 bases and the J segment 8 bases; nucleotides outside the gene matches: 10.